One TCR beta chain is described in this entry. In the original analysis: By means of reference gene primer amplification, nucleated cell counts were estimated. Here immunoSEQ multiplex PCR was the method, and the copy in TCRdb shows in-frame clones only, minus some. V and J calls and clone size are as listed in that table; D and trimming were resolved from the DNA. This sample carries under 250,000 clones, approximately 86% of them seen once, and the ten largest clones take 3.6%. The germline gives CDR1 LGHDT, CDR2 YNNKEL (reference sequence). The CDR3 spans 16 residues. V lost 5 bases to trimming and J lost 2 bases, with 16 bases between them. These data are taken from a study of blood T cell repertoires in COVID-19. Study context: COVID-19 samples, acute and convalescent, were from the United States, Italy and Spain. T cells, B-cell-depleted T cells, or PBMCs provided the cDNA or gDNA that served as material.

The material sequenced was peripheral blood. This TCR derives from a woman older than 75 with acute or convalescent COVID-19. The chain carries TRBV3-1 (or the pseudogene TRBV3-2) and TRBJ1-5, with D unresolved. CDR3 residues: CASSASGGWGNQPQHF. CDR3 in DNA: TGTGCCAGCAGCGCGAGCGGAGGGTGGGGCAATCAGCCCCAGCATTTT.